These 6 T cell receptor beta chains were all obtained from the same sample, sequenced in a study of T-cell memory formation after mild COVID-19 (dated by TCRdb to 2020 to 2023). The library was generated by 5' RACE. TCRdb records Illumina NovaSeq 6000 as the sequencer. TCRdb took the public reads, trimmed them with fastp at Q25, ran MiXCR for clone calling and kept in-frame beta chains. Each record represents a unique CDR3 protein, reported with the most common genes and DNA among its rows. For this sample there are hundreds of thousands of distinct CDR3 sequences; around 19% appear just once. The top ten clones comprise 7.5% to 9.5% of the sample. The sequencing input was PBMCs or a T cell subset sorted from them (not recorded which). All receptors come from an adult woman who had mild COVID-19 (a few samples of this study predate the infection). The sample titles of this study are shuffled in the database, so cell type and time point are left out; the donor was told from shared clones.

This clonotype was observed many times. The chain recombines TRBV7-6 with TRBJ2-1; no definite D call. This CDR3 region has 15 residues. The germline V and J ends were trimmed by 5 bases and 8 bases, with 19 bases remaining between them. Germline V CDR1 and CDR2: SGHVS, FNYEAQ. The CDR3 nucleotides read TGTGCCAGCAGCGATGTACGCCGGATTGAGGATGAGCAGTTCTTC. Translation gives CASSDVRRIEDEQFF.

The chain joins TRBV24-1 to TRBJ1-1; D is perhaps TRBD1 (5 bases). V lost 3 bases and J 4 bases, leaving 5 bases between the germline ends. CDR1 is KGHDR and CDR2 is SFDVKD in the germline V gene. The CDR3 is 12 amino acids. Written as DNA, the CDR3 is TGTGCCACCAGTGATAGGGGCACTGAAGCTTTCTTT. It is translated as CATSDRGTEAFF.

The V and J genes are TRBV7-6 and TRBJ1-2; D is unclear. Trimming left V 1 base short and J 6 bases short, with 15 bases between. The CDR3 is 15 residues long. Germline-derived CDR1 and CDR2 are SGHVS and FNYEAQ. DNA for the CDR3: TGTGCCAGCAGCTTAGGAACAGACCCCGGGCATGGCTACACCTTC. Its translation is CASSLGTDPGHGYTF.

This clonotype was observed a few times. The chain joins TRBV7-2 to TRBJ2-7; 8 bases align to TRBD1. This CDR3 comprises 13 residues. Germline values: CDR1 SGHTA, CDR2 FQGNSA. After removal of 5 bases from V and 4 bases from J, the junction contained 4 bases not matched to a gene. In DNA, the CDR3 is TGTGCCAGCAGCGACTGGACAGGGTACGAGCAGTACTTC. This translates into CASSDWTGYEQYF. The full variable domain, rest sourced from reference TRBV7-2 and TRBJ2-7, is GAGVSQSPSNKVTEKGKDVELRCDPISGHTALYWYRQSLGQGLEFLIYFQGNSAPDKSGLPSDRFSAERTGGSVSTLTIQRTQQEDSAVYLCASSDWTGYEQYFGPGTRLTVT.

The rearrangement uses TRBV14 and TRBJ2-7, with D possibly TRBD1 on 6 matching bases. V lost 1 base, J lost 5 bases, and 21 bases lay in between. Germline lookup yields CDR1 SGHDN and CDR2 FVKESK. The length of the CDR3 is 17 residues. The CDR3: CASSQATVVTGLHEQYF. The CDR3 DNA reads as TGTGCCAGCAGCCAAGCCACCGTGGTAACAGGGCTCCACGAGCAGTACTTC.

This chain joins TRBV5-1 and TRBJ2-7; TRBD2 aligns across 9 bases. V gave up 4 bases and J gave up 0 bases; unmatched junction bases: 8. The CDR3 is 16 residues long. CDR1 is SGHRS and CDR2 is YFSETQ in the germline V gene. The CDR3 reads CASSKGSSGASYEQYF. CDR3 bases: TGCGCCAGCAGCAAGGGGTCTAGCGGGGCCTCCTACGAGCAGTACTTC.